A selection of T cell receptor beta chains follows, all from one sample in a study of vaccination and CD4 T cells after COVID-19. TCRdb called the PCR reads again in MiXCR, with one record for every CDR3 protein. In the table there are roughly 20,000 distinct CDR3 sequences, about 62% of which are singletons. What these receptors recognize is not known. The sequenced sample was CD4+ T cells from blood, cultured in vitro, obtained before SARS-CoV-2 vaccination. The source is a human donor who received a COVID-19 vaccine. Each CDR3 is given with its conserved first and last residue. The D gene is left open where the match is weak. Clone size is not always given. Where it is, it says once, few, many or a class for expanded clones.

CASSQDLWTDAPYEQYF,TGCGCCAGCAGTCAAGACTTGTGGACGGACGCCCCCTACGAGCAGTACTTC,17,TRBJ2-7,few,-,TRBV4-1
CASSLAPSWTGNYGYTF,TGTGCCAGCAGCTTAGCCCCTTCTTGGACAGGGAACTATGGCTACACCTTC,17,TRBJ1-2,-,TRBD1,TRBV7-2
CASRTGTRNLDPYGYTF,TGTGCCAGTAGAACCGGGACAAGGAACCTTGACCCATATGGCTACACCTTC,17,TRBJ1-2,-,-,TRBV19
CSARDPQGYYGYTF,TGCAGTGCTAGAGATCCGCAGGGTTACTATGGCTACACCTTC,14,TRBJ1-2,few,-,TRBV20-1
CASRDRGHGYTF,TGTGCCAGCCGGGACAGGGGTCATGGCTACACCTTC,12,TRBJ1-2,few,TRBD1,TRBV6-2/TRBV6-3
CASSLDRSLPSYGYTF,TGTGCCAGCAGCTTAGATAGGAGCCTCCCTAGCTATGGCTACACCTTC,16,TRBJ1-2,-,-,TRBV11-3
CASSKKGQASSYEQYF,TGTGCCAGTAGTAAAAAGGGACAGGCCAGCTCCTACGAGCAGTACTTC,16,TRBJ2-7,-,TRBD1,TRBV19
CASRLGQGNSPLHF,TGTGCCAGTAGGTTAGGACAGGGGAATTCACCCCTCCACTTT,14,TRBJ1-6,-,TRBD1,TRBV19
CASSAGRLYGYTF,TGCGCCAGCAGTGCCGGACGGCTCTATGGCTACACCTTC,13,TRBJ1-2,-,-,TRBV10-1
CASSLGRSSGGTYEQYF,TGTGCCAGCAGCTTAGGGAGAAGTAGCGGGGGGACCTACGAGCAGTACTTC,17,TRBJ2-7,-,TRBD2,TRBV7-2
CASSLSRGQDQPQHF,TGTGCCAGCAGTTTATCGAGAGGACAGGATCAGCCCCAGCATTTT,15,TRBJ1-5,-,TRBD1,TRBV27
CASSPAGSTEAFF,TGTGCCAGTAGCCCCGCAGGGAGCACTGAAGCTTTCTTT,13,TRBJ1-1,-,-,TRBV19
CASSVLEWTGEIYEQYF,TGTGCCAGCAGTGTTCTGGAATGGACAGGGGAGATATACGAGCAGTACTTC,17,TRBJ2-7,few,TRBD1,TRBV6-1
CSAREAKGARNSPLHF,TGCAGTGCTAGAGAGGCAAAGGGGGCGAGAAATTCACCCCTCCACTTT,16,TRBJ1-6,few,TRBD1,TRBV20-1
CAWSVWSGGAQETQYF,TGTGCCTGGAGTGTATGGAGCGGGGGGGCCCAAGAGACCCAGTACTTC,16,TRBJ2-5,once,TRBD2,TRBV30
CATSDNRVSLAQHF,TGTGCCACCAGTGACAACAGGGTATCTTTGGCCCAGCATTTT,14,TRBJ1-5,-,-,TRBV24-1
CASSFFQGSYGYTF,TGTGCCAGCAGTTTTTTCCAGGGGTCCTATGGCTACACCTTC,14,TRBJ1-2,-,-,TRBV12-3/TRBV12-4
CATSASGGELNQPQHF,TGTGCCACCAGTGCCAGTGGGGGAGAGTTAAATCAGCCCCAGCATTTT,16,TRBJ1-5,-,-,TRBV24-1
CASRPADSLNTEAFF,TGTGCCAGCAGACCCGCGGACAGCCTGAACACTGAAGCTTTCTTT,15,TRBJ1-1,-,-,TRBV6-1
CASSKIQDPQPQHF,TGTGCCAGCAGCAAAATACAGGACCCGCAGCCCCAGCATTTT,14,TRBJ1-5,few,-,TRBV7-9
CAWSPGQETQYF,TGTGCCTGGAGTCCGGGCCAAGAGACCCAGTACTTC,12,TRBJ2-5,few,-,TRBV30
CSATWGAYGYTF,TGCAGTGCCACTTGGGGGGCGTATGGCTACACCTTC,12,TRBJ1-2,-,-,TRBV20-1
CASSFRNTEAFF,TGTGCCAGCAGTTTCAGAAACACTGAAGCTTTCTTT,12,TRBJ1-1,-,-,TRBV12-3/TRBV12-4
CASRGQYEQYF,TGTGCCAGCCGGGGACAGTACGAGCAGTACTTC,11,TRBJ2-7,few,TRBD1,TRBV19
CASSPQSGEETQYF,TGTGCCAGCTCACCACAGTCCGGAGAAGAGACCCAGTACTTC,14,TRBJ2-5,-,-,TRBV18
CASSPQGFAEAFF,TGTGCCAGCTCACCACAGGGGTTCGCTGAAGCTTTCTTT,13,TRBJ1-1,-,-,TRBV18
CSARDRSRGSYEQYF,TGCAGTGCTAGAGATCGGTCAAGGGGCTCCTACGAGCAGTACTTC,15,TRBJ2-7,-,-,TRBV20-1
CASSLSTLAGGLSYNEQFF,TGTGCCAGCAGCCTAAGTACACTAGCGGGGGGTCTCTCCTACAATGAGCAGTTCTTC,19,TRBJ2-1,-,TRBD2,TRBV7-8
CSAPTGATNEKLFF,TGCAGTGCTCCAACAGGGGCAACTAATGAAAAACTGTTTTTT,14,TRBJ1-4,once,TRBD1,TRBV20-1
CASTPKWWQGNSPLHF,TGTGCCAGCACCCCAAAGTGGTGGCAGGGGAATTCACCCCTCCACTTT,16,TRBJ1-6,-,-,TRBV6-1
CASSLNPGPAGANVLTF,TGTGCCAGCAGCTTAAATCCAGGGCCCGCCGGGGCCAACGTCCTGACTTTC,17,TRBJ2-6,-,-,TRBV7-8
CASSPLGGRGLHQPQHF,TGTGCCAGTAGTCCCCTAGGAGGGCGGGGGCTTCATCAGCCCCAGCATTTT,17,TRBJ1-5,-,-,TRBV19
CSASPPTGYEQYF,TGCAGTGCTAGCCCACCGACCGGCTACGAGCAGTACTTC,13,TRBJ2-7,-,-,TRBV20-1